This T cell receptor (beta chain) was obtained from a study of post-analysis software for immune sequencing data. Study-wide results and caveats: Elevated frequency relative to controls characterized roughly five TRBV segments in patients, TRBV5-6, TRBV5-1 and TRBV20-1 among them.

Incorporated into the TCR beta cDNA libraries were unique molecular identifiers, which served to reduce PCR and sequencing biases. MiXCR, run by TCRdb on the PCR reads, gives a single entry per CDR3 protein. The sample contains under 900,000 distinct CDR3 sequences, approximately 50% of which appear only once. The germline CDR1 and CDR2 sequences are ENHRY and SYGVKD. V gave up 6 bases and J gave up 2 bases, with 10 bases separating them. This CDR3 contains 13 residues. This clonotype was observed a few times. The antigen is unknown. The sequenced sample was blood. V is TRBV10-3 and J is TRBJ1-2, with D tentatively TRBD1 (5 bases). This TCR came from a girl between 10 and 17 years old with multiple sclerosis. In DNA, the CDR3 is TGTGCCATCAGAACGACAGCAAACTATGGCTACACCTTC. Amino acid sequence: CAIRTTANYGYTF.